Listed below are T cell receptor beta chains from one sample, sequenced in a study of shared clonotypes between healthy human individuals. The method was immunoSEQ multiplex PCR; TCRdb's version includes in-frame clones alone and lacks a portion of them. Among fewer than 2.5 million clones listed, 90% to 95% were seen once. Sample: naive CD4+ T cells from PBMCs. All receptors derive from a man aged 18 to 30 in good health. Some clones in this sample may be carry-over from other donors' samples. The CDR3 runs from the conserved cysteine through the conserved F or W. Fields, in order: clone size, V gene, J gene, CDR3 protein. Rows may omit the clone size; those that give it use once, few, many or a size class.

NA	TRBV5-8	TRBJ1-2	CASSLRGYGYTF
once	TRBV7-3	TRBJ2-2	CASSSQGAGGELFF
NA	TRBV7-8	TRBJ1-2	CASSLVLGTGYGYTF
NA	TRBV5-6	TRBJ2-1	CASSRDWGHEQFF
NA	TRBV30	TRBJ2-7	CAWTGAGGLKQYF
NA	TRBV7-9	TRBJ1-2	CASSPSYSLDTF
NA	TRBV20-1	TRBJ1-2	CSARTGSGYTF
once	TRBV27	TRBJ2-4	CASSQRFAGRAENIQYF
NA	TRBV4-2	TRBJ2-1	CASSQELRYGNYNEQFF
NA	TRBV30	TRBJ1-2	CAWSYQQGPYGYTF
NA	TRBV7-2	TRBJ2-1	CASSLDSGNEQFF
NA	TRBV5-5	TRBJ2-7	CASSSGLAGYYEQYF
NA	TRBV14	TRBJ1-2	CASSLRWGQGVFYTF
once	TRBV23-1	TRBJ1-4	CASSQSGSRGWGEKLFF
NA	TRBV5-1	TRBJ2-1	CASRTGFYNEQFF
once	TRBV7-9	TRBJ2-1	CASSFGLEINEQFF
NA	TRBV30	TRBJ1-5	CAWSQGENQPQHF
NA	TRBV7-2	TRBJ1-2	CASSLTGTGGNYGYTF
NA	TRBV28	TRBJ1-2	CASSWGGLYYGYTF
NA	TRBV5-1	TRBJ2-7	CASSDRTGFYEQYF
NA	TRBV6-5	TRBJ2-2	CASYGGELFF
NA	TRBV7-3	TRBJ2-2	CASSFGPTSVTGELFF